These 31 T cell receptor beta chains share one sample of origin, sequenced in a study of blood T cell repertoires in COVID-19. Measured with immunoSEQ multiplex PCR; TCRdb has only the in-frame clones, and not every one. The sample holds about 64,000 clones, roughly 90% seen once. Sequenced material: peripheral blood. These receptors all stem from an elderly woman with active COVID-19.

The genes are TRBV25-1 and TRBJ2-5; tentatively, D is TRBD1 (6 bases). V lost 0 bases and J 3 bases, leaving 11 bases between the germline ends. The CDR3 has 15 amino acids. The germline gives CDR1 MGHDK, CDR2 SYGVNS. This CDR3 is CASSEYKGEKETQYF. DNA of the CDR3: TGTGCCAGCAGTGAATATAAGGGGGAAAAAGAGACCCAGTACTTC.

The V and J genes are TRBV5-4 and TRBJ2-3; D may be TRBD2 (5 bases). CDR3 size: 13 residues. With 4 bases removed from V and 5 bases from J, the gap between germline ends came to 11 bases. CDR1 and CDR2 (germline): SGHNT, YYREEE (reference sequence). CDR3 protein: CASSPGSEDTQYF. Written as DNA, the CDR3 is TGTGCCAGCAGCCCAGGTAGCGAAGATACGCAGTATTTT.

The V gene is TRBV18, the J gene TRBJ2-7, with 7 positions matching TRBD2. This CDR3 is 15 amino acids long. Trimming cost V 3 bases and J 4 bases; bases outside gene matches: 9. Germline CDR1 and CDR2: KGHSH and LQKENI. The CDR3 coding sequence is TGTGCCAGCTCACCCACTAGCGCCCGTAGGTACGAGCAGTACTTC. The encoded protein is CASSPTSARRYEQYF.

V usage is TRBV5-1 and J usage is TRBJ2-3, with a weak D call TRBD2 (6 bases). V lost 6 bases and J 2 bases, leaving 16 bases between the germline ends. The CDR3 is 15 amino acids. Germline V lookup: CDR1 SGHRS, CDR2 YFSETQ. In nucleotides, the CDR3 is TGCGCCAGCATACGGGGGTACGAGTCCACAGATACGCAGTATTTT. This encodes CASIRGYESTDTQYF.

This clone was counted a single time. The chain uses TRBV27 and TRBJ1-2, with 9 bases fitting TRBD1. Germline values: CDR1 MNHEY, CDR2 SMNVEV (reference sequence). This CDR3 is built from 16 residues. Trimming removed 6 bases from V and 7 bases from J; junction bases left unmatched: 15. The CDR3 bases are TGTGCCAGCAGCCTTACGGGGGGACAGGGCTTCGCTGGCTACACCTTC. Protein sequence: CASSLTGGQGFAGYTF.

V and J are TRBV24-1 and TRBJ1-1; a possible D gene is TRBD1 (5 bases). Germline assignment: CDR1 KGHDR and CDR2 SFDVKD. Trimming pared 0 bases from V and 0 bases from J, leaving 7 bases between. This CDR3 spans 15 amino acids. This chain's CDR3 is CATSDLDSMNTEAFF. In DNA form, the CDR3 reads TGTGCCACCAGTGATTTGGACAGTATGAACACTGAAGCTTTCTTT.

CDR3 loop: CASNTNRGGKTQYF. In DNA form, the CDR3 reads TGTGCCAGCAACACGAACAGGGGCGGAAAGACCCAGTACTTC. The genes are TRBV11-2 and TRBJ2-5; 7 bases agree with TRBD1. The CDR3 totals 14 residues. Germline values: CDR1 SGHAT, CDR2 FQNNGV. The ends lost 7 bases at V and 6 bases at J; junction bases unmatched: 11.

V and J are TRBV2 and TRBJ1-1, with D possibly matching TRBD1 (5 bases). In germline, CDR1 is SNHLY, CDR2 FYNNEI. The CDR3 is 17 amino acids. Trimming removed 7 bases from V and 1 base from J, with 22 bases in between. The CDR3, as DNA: TGTGCCAGCATAGGCGCGAGCAGGGTGGCCGGGAACACTGAAGCTTTCTTT. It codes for CASIGASRVAGNTEAFF.

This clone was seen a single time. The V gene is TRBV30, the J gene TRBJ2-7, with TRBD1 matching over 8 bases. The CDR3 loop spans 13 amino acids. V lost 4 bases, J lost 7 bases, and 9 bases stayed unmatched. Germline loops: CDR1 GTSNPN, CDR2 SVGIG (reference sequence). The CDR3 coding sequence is TGTGCCTGGAAGGCAGGGGGCGCGGGAGAGCAGTACTTC. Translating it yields CAWKAGGAGEQYF.

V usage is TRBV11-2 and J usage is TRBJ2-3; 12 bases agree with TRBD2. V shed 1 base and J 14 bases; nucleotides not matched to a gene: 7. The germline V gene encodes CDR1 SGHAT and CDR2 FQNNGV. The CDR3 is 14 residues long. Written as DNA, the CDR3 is TGTGCCAGCAGCTTAGGCCTAGCGGGGGGGTATTTGTATTTT. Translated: CASSLGLAGGYLYF.

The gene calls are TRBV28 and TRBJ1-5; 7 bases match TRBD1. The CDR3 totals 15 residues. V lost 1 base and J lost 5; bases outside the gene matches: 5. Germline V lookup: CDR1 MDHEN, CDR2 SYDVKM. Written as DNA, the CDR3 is TGTGCCAGCAGTTTATCGGGCAGGGGGTATCAGCCCCAGCATTTT. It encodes CASSLSGRGYQPQHF. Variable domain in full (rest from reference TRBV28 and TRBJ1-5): DVKVTQSSRYLVKRTGEKVFLECVQDMDHENMFWYRQDPGLGLRLIYFSYDVKMKEKGDIPEGYSVSREKKERFSLILESASTNQTSMYLCASSLSGRGYQPQHFGDGTRLSIL.

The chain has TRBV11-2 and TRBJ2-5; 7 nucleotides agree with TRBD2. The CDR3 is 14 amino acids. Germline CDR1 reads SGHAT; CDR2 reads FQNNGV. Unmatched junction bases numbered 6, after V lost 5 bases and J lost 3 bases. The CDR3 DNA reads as TGTGCCAGCAGCCCTCAGGCGGGGGAAGAGACCCAGTACTTC. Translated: CASSPQAGEETQYF.

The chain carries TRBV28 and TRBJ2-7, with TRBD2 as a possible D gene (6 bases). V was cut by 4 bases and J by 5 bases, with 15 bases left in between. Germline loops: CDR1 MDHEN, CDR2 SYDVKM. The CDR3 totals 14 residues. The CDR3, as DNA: TGTGCCAGCAGTTGGGGACTTAGGGGAGACGAGCAGTACTTC. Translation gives CASSWGLRGDEQYF.

Here the CDR3 DNA reads TGCGCCAGCAGCCCGCAGTGGAGGGAGACCCAGTACTTC. Its translation: CASSPQWRETQYF. The chain joins TRBV5-1 to TRBJ2-5; a possible D gene is TRBD2 (5 bases). CDR3 size: 13 residues. V lost 4 bases, J lost 5 bases, and 12 bases lay in between. Germline CDR1 and CDR2: SGHRS and YFSETQ.

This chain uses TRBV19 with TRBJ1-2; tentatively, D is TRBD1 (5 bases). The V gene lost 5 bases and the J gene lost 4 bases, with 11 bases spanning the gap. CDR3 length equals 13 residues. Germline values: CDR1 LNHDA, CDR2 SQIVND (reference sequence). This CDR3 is CASSWAGPYGYTF. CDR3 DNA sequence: TGTGCCAGTAGTTGGGCAGGGCCCTATGGCTACACCTTC.

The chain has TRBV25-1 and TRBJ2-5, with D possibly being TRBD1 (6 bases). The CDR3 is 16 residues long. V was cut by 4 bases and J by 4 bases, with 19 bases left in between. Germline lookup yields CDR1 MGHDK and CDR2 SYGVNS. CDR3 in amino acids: CASSVPGDGSGETQYF. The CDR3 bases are TGTGCCAGCAGTGTTCCAGGGGACGGATCGGGAGAGACCCAGTACTTC.

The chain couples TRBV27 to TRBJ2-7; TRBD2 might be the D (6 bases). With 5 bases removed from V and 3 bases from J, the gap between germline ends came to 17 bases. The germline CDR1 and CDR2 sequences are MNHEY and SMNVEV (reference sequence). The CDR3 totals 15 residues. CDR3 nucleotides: TGTGCCAGCAGTCCCCAGGCGGGAAGACACTACGAGCAGTACTTC. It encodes CASSPQAGRHYEQYF.

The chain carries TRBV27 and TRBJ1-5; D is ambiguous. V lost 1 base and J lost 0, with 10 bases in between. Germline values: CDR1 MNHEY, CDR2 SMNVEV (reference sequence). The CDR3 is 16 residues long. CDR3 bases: TGTGCCAGCAGTTTATTGGCAGTAAATAGCAATCAGCCCCAGCATTTT. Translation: CASSLLAVNSNQPQHF.

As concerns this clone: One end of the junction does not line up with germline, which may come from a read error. The CDR3 sequence is CASSQEPDRANQPQHF. DNA of the CDR3: TGTGCCAGCAGTCAAGAACCGGACAGGGCCAATCAGCCCCAGCATTTT. The rearrangement joins TRBV4-2 to TRBJ1-5; TRBD1 matches at 8 bases. Germline loops: CDR1 LGHNA, CDR2 YNFKEQ. The CDR3 spans 16 residues.

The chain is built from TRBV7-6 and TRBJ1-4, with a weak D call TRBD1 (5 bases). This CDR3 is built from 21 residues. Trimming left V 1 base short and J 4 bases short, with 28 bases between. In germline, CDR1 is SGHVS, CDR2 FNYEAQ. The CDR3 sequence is CASSLGGLGGTPQLGNEKLFF. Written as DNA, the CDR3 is TGTGCCAGCAGCTTAGGGGGCCTGGGAGGGACCCCCCAACTGGGTAATGAAAAACTGTTTTTT.

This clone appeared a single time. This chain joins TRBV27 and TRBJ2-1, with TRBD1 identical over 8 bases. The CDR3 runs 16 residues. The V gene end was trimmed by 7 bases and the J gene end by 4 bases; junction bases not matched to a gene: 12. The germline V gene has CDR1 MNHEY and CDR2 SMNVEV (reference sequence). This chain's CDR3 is CASTITQGAGYNEQFF. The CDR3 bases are TGTGCCAGCACCATCACTCAGGGGGCAGGGTACAATGAGCAGTTCTTC.

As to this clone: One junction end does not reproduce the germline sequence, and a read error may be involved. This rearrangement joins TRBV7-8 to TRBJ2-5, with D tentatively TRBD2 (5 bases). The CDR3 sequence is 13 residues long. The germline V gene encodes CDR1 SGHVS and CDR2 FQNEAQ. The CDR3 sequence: CASSLELEETQYF. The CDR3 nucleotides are TGTGCCAGCAGTTTAGAACTAGAAGAGACCCAGTACTTC.

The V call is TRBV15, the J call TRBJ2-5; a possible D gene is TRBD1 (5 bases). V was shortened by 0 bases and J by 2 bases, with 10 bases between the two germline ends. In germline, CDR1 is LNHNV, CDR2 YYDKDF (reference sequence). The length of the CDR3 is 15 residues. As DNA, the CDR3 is TGTGCCACCAGCAGAGATCCACAGGCTCAAGAGACCCAGTACTTC. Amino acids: CATSRDPQAQETQYF.

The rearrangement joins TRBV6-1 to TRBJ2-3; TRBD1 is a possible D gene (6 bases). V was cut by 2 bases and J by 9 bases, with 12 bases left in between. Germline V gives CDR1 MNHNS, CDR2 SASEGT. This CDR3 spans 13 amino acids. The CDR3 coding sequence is TGTGCCAGCAGTGAAACAGGGACCGCAACGCAGTATTTT. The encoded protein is CASSETGTATQYF.

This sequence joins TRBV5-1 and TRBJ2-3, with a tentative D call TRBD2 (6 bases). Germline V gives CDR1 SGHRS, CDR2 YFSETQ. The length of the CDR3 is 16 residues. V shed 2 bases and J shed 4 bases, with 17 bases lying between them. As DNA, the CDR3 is TGCGCCAGCAGCTTACCGACTAGTTCCGTCGCAGATACGCAGTATTTT. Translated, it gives CASSLPTSSVADTQYF.

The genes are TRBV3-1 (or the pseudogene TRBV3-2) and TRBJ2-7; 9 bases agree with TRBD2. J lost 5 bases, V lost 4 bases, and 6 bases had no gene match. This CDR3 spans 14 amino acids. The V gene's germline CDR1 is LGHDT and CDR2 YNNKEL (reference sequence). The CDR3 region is CASSLSSGSNEQYF. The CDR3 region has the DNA TGTGCCAGCAGCCTGAGTAGCGGGAGTAACGAGCAGTACTTC.

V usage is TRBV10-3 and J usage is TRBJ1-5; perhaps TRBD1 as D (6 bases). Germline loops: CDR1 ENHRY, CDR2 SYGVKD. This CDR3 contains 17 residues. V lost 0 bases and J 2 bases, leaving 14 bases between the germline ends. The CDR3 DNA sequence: TGTGCCATCAGTGAGTCCAAGGGGGTCTATGGCAATCAGCCCCAGCATTTT. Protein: CAISESKGVYGNQPQHF.

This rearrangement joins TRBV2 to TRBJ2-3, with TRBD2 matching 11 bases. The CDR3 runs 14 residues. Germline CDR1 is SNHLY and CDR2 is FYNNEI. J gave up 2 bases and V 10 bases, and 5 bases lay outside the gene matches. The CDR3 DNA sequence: TGTGCCACCACTAGCGGGGGCAACACAGATACGCAGTATTTT. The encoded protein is CATTSGGNTDTQYF.

CDR3 nucleotide sequence: TGTGCCAGTAGTATAGGATCACAATCCTACGAGCAGTACTTC. Its protein product is CASSIGSQSYEQYF. The chain combines TRBV19 with TRBJ2-7; D unresolved. This CDR3 spans 14 amino acids. The V end was cut by 1 base, the J end by 1 base, with 8 bases between. The germline V gene encodes CDR1 LNHDA and CDR2 SQIVND (reference sequence). Supplemented by reference TRBV19 and TRBJ2-7, the full variable domain reads DGGITQSPKYLFRKEGQNVTLSCEQNLNHDAMYWYRQDPGQGLRLIYYSQIVNDFQKGDIAEGYSVSREKKESFPLTVTSAQKNPTAFYLCASSIGSQSYEQYFGPGTRLTVT.

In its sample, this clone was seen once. The CDR3 loop is CASSLPGGRPYEQYF. The DNA for the CDR3 is TGTGCCAGCAGTTTACCGGGGGGCAGGCCCTACGAGCAGTACTTC. V is TRBV28 and J is TRBJ2-7, with a possible D match to TRBD2 (7 bases). Germline loops: CDR1 MDHEN, CDR2 SYDVKM. The CDR3 sequence is 15 residues long. Trimming cost V 2 bases and J 2 bases, with 13 bases left between them.

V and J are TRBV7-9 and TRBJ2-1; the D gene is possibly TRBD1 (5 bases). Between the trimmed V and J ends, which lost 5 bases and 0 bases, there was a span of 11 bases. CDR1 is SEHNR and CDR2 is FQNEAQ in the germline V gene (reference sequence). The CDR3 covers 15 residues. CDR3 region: CASSPDRTSYNEQFF. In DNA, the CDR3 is TGTGCCAGCAGCCCTGACAGAACCTCCTACAATGAGCAGTTCTTC. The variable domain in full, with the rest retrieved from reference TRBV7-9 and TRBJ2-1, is DTGVSQNPRHKITKRGQNVTFRCDPISEHNRLYWYRQTLGQGPEFLTYFQNEAQLEKSRLLSDRFSAERPKGSFSTLEIQRTEQGDSAMYLCASSPDRTSYNEQFFGPGTRLTVL.